The rows below give T cell receptor beta chains drawn from one sample of a study of vaccination effects on CD4 cells after COVID-19. Clones were read by immunoSEQ multiplex PCR, and TCRdb kept only the in-frame ones, dropping some. Altogether around 81,000 clones are present, roughly 80% being singletons, with the ten largest covering more than 1%. Their target antigens are unknown. This specimen consisted of CD4+ T cells from PBMCs cultured with HCoV-OC43 spike peptides, obtained after COVID-19 vaccination. These TCRs come from a human donor who received a COVID-19 vaccine. CDR3s include the opening cysteine and the closing phenylalanine or tryptophan. A D gene is named only where the DNA matches it firmly. Size tells how often a clone was seen (once, few, many) or the class of an expanded clone, and some rows leave it out.

>TRBJ1-3|.|.|TRBV28
CASRTTAGTIYF
TGTGCCAGCAGAACGACAGCGGGCACCATATATTTT
>TRBJ1-1|.|.|TRBV7-9
CASMLNTLYTEAFF
TGTGCCAGCATGCTAAATACCCTTTACACTGAAGCTTTCTTT
>TRBJ1-5|once|.|TRBV2
CASSENGGGQPQHF
TGTGCCAGCAGTGAAAACGGGGGCGGTCAGCCCCAGCATTTT
>TRBJ2-2|.|.|TRBV7-9
CASSLVGAPNTGELFF
TGTGCCAGCAGCTTAGTAGGGGCCCCGAACACCGGGGAGCTGTTTTTT
>TRBJ1-5|.|.|TRBV12-3/TRBV12-4
CASSLQGNQPQHF
TGTGCCAGCAGTTTACAGGGGAATCAGCCCCAGCATTTT
>TRBJ1-1|.|.|TRBV18
CASSESGNTEAFF
TGTGCCAGCTCAGAGTCAGGGAACACTGAAGCTTTCTTT
>TRBJ2-3|.|TRBD2|TRBV5-1
CASSALISGGADTQYF
TGCGCCAGCAGCGCCTTAATTAGCGGGGGGGCAGATACGCAGTATTTT
>TRBJ2-3|.|TRBD2|TRBV28
CASSPTAGGRADTQYF
TGTGCCAGCAGTCCAACCGCGGGGGGCAGGGCAGATACGCAGTATTTT
>TRBJ1-3|.|.|TRBV7-2
CASSLVKFGLSGNTIYF
TGTGCCAGCAGCTTAGTTAAGTTTGGCCTCTCTGGAAACACCATATATTTT
>TRBJ1-2|.|.|TRBV19
CASSWVANYGYTF
TGTGCCAGTAGTTGGGTGGCTAACTATGGCTACACCTTC
>TRBJ2-5|.|TRBD2|TRBV28
CASIPARRGGRETQYF
TGTGCCAGCATCCCCGCTCGGCGGGGGGGCCGGGAGACCCAGTACTTC
>TRBJ1-6|few|.|TRBV6-1
CASSENSYNSPLHF
TGTGCCAGCAGTGAAAACAGCTATAATTCACCCCTCCACTTT
>TRBJ1-2|.|.|TRBV19
CASNDRLYGYTF
TGTGCCAGTAATGATCGTCTCTATGGCTACACCTTC
>TRBJ2-5|.|.|TRBV29-1
CSVGLTGLQETQYF
TGCAGCGTTGGCCTGACAGGCCTCCAAGAGACCCAGTACTTC
>TRBJ1-1|.|.|TRBV6-5
CASRGGIWDTEAFF
TGTGCCAGCCGGGGGGGGATCTGGGACACTGAAGCTTTCTTT
>TRBJ1-2|.|.|TRBV6-5
CASSPNRDMYYGYTF
TGTGCCAGCAGTCCCAACCGGGACATGTACTATGGCTACACCTTC
>TRBJ1-2|.|.|TRBV3-1/TRBV3-2
CASGDSRLNYGYTF
TGTGCCAGCGGCGACTCTCGACTAAACTATGGCTACACCTTC
>TRBJ1-1|.|.|TRBV5-1
CASSSGSRRVNTEAFF
TGCGCCAGCAGCTCCGGATCCAGGCGGGTGAACACTGAAGCTTTCTTT
>TRBJ2-1|.|.|TRBV20-1
CSGRRDEQFF
TGCAGTGGTCGTCGCGATGAGCAGTTCTTC
>TRBJ1-3|few|.|TRBV7-2
CASSLLGGISGNTIYF
TGTGCCAGCAGCTTACTGGGTGGGATCTCTGGAAACACCATATATTTT
>TRBJ1-6|.|.|TRBV25-1
CASSEGKASFNSPLHF
TGTGCCAGCAGTGAGGGGAAAGCTTCTTTTAATTCACCCCTCCACTTT
>TRBJ2-3|.|.|TRBV7-3
CASSLGGGEADTQYF
TGTGCCAGCAGCTTAGGAGGGGGGGAGGCAGATACGCAGTATTTT
>TRBJ1-1|.|TRBD1|TRBV28
CASTSRDRDRDTEAFF
TGTGCCAGCACATCCCGGGACAGGGATCGGGACACTGAAGCTTTCTTT
>TRBJ1-6|few|.|TRBV6-1
CASSERPLLFLHF
TGTGCCAGCAGTGAACGACCCCTCCTTTTCCTCCACTTT
>TRBJ1-3|.|.|TRBV30
CAWSAPGTSSGNTIYF
TGTGCCTGGAGTGCCCCCGGGACCTCCTCTGGAAACACCATATATTTT
>TRBJ1-2|.|TRBD1|TRBV28
CASSAKTAHLAKQGARGYTF
TGTGCCAGCAGTGCCAAAACCGCCCATTTAGCAAAACAGGGGGCTAGGGGCTACACCTTC
>TRBJ1-2|few|TRBD1|TRBV29-1
CSVEPGQQGYTF
TGCAGCGTTGAACCGGGACAGCAAGGCTACACCTTC
>TRBJ2-5|.|.|TRBV28
CASSLRTGGETQYF
TGTGCCAGCAGTTTAAGGACCGGGGGAGAGACCCAGTACTTC
>TRBJ1-2|.|.|TRBV3-1/TRBV3-2
CASSQDLSHGGLLGYTF
TGTGCCAGCAGCCAAGATTTGTCTCATGGGGGGCTCTTAGGCTACACCTTC
>TRBJ1-3|.|.|TRBV15
CATSRNYGTPGPGNTIYF
TGTGCCACCAGCAGAAACTACGGGACCCCGGGGCCTGGAAACACCATATATTTT
>TRBJ1-3|.|.|TRBV7-9
CASSLFPPTGDTIYF
TGTGCCAGCAGCTTATTCCCCCCCACCGGAGACACCATATATTTT
>TRBJ2-1|.|.|TRBV9
CASSVVWGGNNEQFF
TGTGCCAGCAGCGTAGTATGGGGTGGAAACAATGAGCAGTTCTTC
>TRBJ1-6|.|.|TRBV30
CAWTDYNSPLHF
TGTGCCTGGACGGACTATAATTCACCCCTCCACTTT
>TRBJ2-3|once|.|TRBV24-1
CATSDLRGAGDTQYF
TGTGCCACCAGTGATTTGAGGGGGGCAGGGGATACGCAGTATTTT
>TRBJ1-4|few|.|TRBV19
CASSLGQATNEKLFF
TGTGCCAGTAGTTTGGGGCAGGCAACTAATGAAAAACTGTTTTTT
>TRBJ1-3|few|.|TRBV9
CASSVESRESTIYF
TGTGCCAGCAGCGTAGAGAGCAGAGAAAGCACCATATATTTT
>TRBJ1-4|.|TRBD1|TRBV5-1
CASSPGTANEKLFF
TGCGCCAGCAGCCCCGGGACAGCTAATGAAAAACTGTTTTTT
>TRBJ2-5|.|TRBD1|TRBV6-6
CASSYQGQGQETQYF
TGTGCCAGCAGTTACCAGGGACAGGGTCAAGAGACCCAGTACTTC
>TRBJ1-3|.|.|TRBV2
CASRTGAGNTIYF
TGTGCCAGCAGAACGGGAGCTGGAAACACCATATATTTT
>TRBJ1-1|.|.|TRBV18
CASSPSSENTEAFF
TGTGCCAGCTCACCCTCCAGCGAAAACACTGAAGCTTTCTTT
>TRBJ2-1|.|TRBD1|TRBV24-1
CATSGGQGNRYNEQFF
TGTGCCACCAGTGGGGGACAGGGGAATAGATACAATGAGCAGTTCTTC
>TRBJ2-5|.|TRBD2|TRBV6-5
CASSYRGGPGETQYF
TGTGCCAGCAGTTACCGGGGGGGGCCGGGGGAGACCCAGTACTTC
>TRBJ1-1|.|.|TRBV6-5
CASSETVLAFF
TGTGCCAGCAGCGAGACAGTTCTAGCTTTCTTT
>TRBJ1-5|.|.|TRBV7-9
CASSHDSYQPQHF
TGTGCCAGCAGCCACGACAGTTATCAGCCCCAGCATTTT
>TRBJ1-6|.|TRBD1|TRBV7-8
CASSIGTGVISPLHF
TGTGCCAGCAGCATAGGGACAGGGGTAATTTCACCCCTCCACTTT
>TRBJ2-3|.|.|TRBV24-1
CATSAGTDTQYF
TGTGCCACCAGTGCGGGCACAGATACGCAGTATTTT